The clone carrying this T cell receptor (beta chain) appeared many times. The antigen remains undetermined. The sample is drawn from a study of regulatory T cells in long-lasting Graves disease. Findings and limits, study-wide: Peripheral blood, not thyroid tissue, was the sole material studied. Compared with new cases, persistent Graves' patients showed reduced TCR diversity. A greater number of public clonotypes (roughly 2,700) was shared by persistent patients than by new patients (approximately 1,000).

Indicated time point: persistent/refractory GD, antithyroid drugs over 5 years with positive TRAb. The authors made the TCR library using RNA they extracted from PBMCs. The CDR3 is made up of 12 amino acids. V shed 10 bases, J shed 2 bases, and the junction held 4 bases outside the gene matches. In germline, CDR1 is MNHNS, CDR2 SASEGT. To make TCR beta libraries, researchers used iRepertoire HTBI primers and Arm-PCR of CDR3 regions. TCRdb independently ran MiXCR on the multiplex PCR reads; one entry per CDR3 protein. The sample lists almost 350,000 distinct CDR3 sequences, roughly a fifth occurring once.

V gene TRBV6-1 combines with J gene TRBJ2-7, with TRBD1 identical over 8 bases. The source was peripheral blood mononuclear cells (PBMCs), collected when the disease was refractory, from a patient treated with antithyroid drugs. The clonotype originates from a female donor with Graves disease. The DNA of the CDR3 is TGTGCCACAGGACAGGGCGCCTACGAGCAGTACTTC. Translated, it gives CATGQGAYEQYF.